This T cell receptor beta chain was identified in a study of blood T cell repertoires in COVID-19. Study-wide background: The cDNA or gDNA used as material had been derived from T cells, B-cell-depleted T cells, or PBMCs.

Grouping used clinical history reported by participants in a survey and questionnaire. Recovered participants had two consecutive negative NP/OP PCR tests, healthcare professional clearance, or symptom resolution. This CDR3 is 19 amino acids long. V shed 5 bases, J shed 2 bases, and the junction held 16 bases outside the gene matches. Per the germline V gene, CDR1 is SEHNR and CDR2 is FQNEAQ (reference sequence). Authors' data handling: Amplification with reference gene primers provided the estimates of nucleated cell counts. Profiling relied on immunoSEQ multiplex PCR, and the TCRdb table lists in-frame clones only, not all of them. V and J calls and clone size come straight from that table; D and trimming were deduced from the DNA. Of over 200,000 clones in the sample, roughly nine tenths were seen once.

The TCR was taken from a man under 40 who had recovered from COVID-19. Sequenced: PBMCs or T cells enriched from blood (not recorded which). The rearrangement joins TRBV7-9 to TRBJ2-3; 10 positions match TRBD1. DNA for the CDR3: TGTGCCAGCAGCCCTCAGACCTCGGCGACAGGGGGCACCACAGATACGCAGTATTTT. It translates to CASSPQTSATGGTTDTQYF.